Listed here are 8 T cell receptor beta chains from one sample, sequenced in a study of cytomegalovirus exposure and HLA in healthy donors. The primer mix had 60 Vbeta and 13 Jbeta primers. Profiling relied on immunoSEQ multiplex PCR, and the TCRdb table lists in-frame clones only, not all of them. Among roughly 120,000 clones listed, roughly 87% were seen once. The sequencing sample was made of PBMCs. The receptors come from a woman younger than 35 in good health and CMV-seronegative.

This rearrangement joins TRBV5-1 to TRBJ2-1, with 13 positions matching TRBD2. The trim removed 4 bases at V and 8 bases at J, leaving 6 bases unmatched. This CDR3 spans 15 amino acids. Per germline, CDR1 SGHRS and CDR2 YFSETQ. The CDR3: CASSLGLAGVDEQFF. Written as DNA, the CDR3 is TGCGCCAGCAGCCTTGGACTAGCGGGAGTAGATGAGCAGTTCTTC.

V gene TRBV11-3 combines with J gene TRBJ1-1; 8 bases match TRBD1. CDR1 and CDR2 (germline): SGHNT, YENEEA. The J segment lost 2 bases and the V segment lost 5 bases, leaving 1 base of the junction unmatched. This CDR3 has 13 residues. The CDR3 here is CASSGQGNTEAFF. In DNA form, the CDR3 reads TGTGCCAGCAGCGGACAGGGTAACACTGAAGCTTTCTTT.

The chain joins TRBV5-6 to TRBJ2-7, with TRBD1 identical over 12 bases. From germline, CDR1 is SGHDT and CDR2 YYEEEE. V lost 1 base, J lost 3 bases, and 5 bases stayed unmatched. CDR3 size: 16 residues. The CDR3 here is CASSLPGTGGNYEQYF. In DNA form, the CDR3 reads TGTGCCAGCAGCTTGCCCGGGACAGGGGGCAACTACGAGCAGTACTTC.

The chain has TRBV5-4 and TRBJ2-5; D may be TRBD1 (7 bases). Germline V CDR1 and CDR2: SGHNT, YYREEE (reference sequence). The V and J ends lost 0 bases and 5 bases respectively, with 17 bases between them. CDR3 length: 16 residues. The CDR3 nucleotides are TGTGCCAGCAGCTTGGGATTAGGGGGCCGGGGGGAGACCCAGTACTTC. Its protein product is CASSLGLGGRGETQYF.

The rearrangement links TRBV18 to TRBJ1-6; D perhaps matches TRBD1 (5 bases). Germline lookup yields CDR1 KGHSH and CDR2 LQKENI. The V end was cut by 3 bases, the J end by 0 bases, with 15 bases between. The CDR3 runs to 18 residues. The CDR3 loop is CASSPYAGGISYNSPLHF. As DNA, the CDR3 is TGTGCCAGCTCACCCTACGCGGGGGGAATCTCCTATAATTCACCCCTCCACTTT.

This rearrangement joins TRBV6-5 to TRBJ2-7, with TRBD1 matching 7 bases. The germline V gene encodes CDR1 MNHEY and CDR2 SVGAGI. CDR3 size: 14 residues. J lost 3 bases, V lost 6 bases, and 8 bases had no gene match. The CDR3 bases are TGTGCCAGCAGCCCCGGGACAGACTACTACGAGCAGTACTTC. Its translation is CASSPGTDYYEQYF.

The J gene is TRBJ2-1, the V gene TRBV18, with 9 nucleotides matching TRBD1. CDR1 and CDR2 (germline): KGHSH, LQKENI. Trimming at V came to 3 bases and at J to 3 bases, leaving 6 bases not matched to a gene. This CDR3 is built from 16 residues. The CDR3 DNA reads TGTGCCAGCTCACCCGGTCCGGACAGGGGCTACAATGAGCAGTTCTTC. Protein: CASSPGPDRGYNEQFF.

The CDR3 DNA follows: TGCGCCAGCAGCCAAGAGGAGGCTTACAGGGGAAAGGGCTACACCTTC. Its translation is CASSQEEAYRGKGYTF. The V call is TRBV4-3, the J call TRBJ1-2; TRBD1 aligns across 7 bases. The CDR3 extends over 16 amino acids. Germline V gives CDR1 LGHNA, CDR2 YSLEER. V lost 0 bases to trimming and J lost 8 bases; unmatched junction nucleotides: 12.